These 30 T cell receptor beta chains share one sample of origin, sequenced in a study of blood T cell repertoires in COVID-19. Produced via immunoSEQ multiplex PCR; TCRdb's table is partial and in-frame only. This sample yields more than 70,000 clones, of which 88% are seen a single time; around 9.8% belongs to the top ten. Material for sequencing was peripheral blood. Source of these receptors: a human donor in a cohort sampled during active COVID-19.

The genes are TRBV5-4 and TRBJ2-7; 8 bases fit TRBD2. Germline V CDR1 and CDR2: SGHNT, YYREEE (reference sequence). The CDR3 length is 14 residues. Unmatched junction bases numbered 7, after V lost 4 bases and J lost 4 bases. CDR3 nucleotides: TGTGCCAGCAGCCCCGCTCGGGAGGGTTACGAGCAGTACTTC. Its protein product is CASSPAREGYEQYF. Based on the CDR3 plus reference TRBV5-4 and TRBJ2-7, the full variable domain is ETGVTQSPTHLIKTRGQQVTLRCSSQSGHNTVSWYQQALGQGPQFIFQYYREEENGRGNFPPRFSGLQFPNYSSELNVNALELDDSALYLCASSPAREGYEQYFGPGTRLTVT.

The chain uses TRBV10-1 and TRBJ2-1; 11 positions match TRBD2. This CDR3 spans 18 amino acids. V gave up 7 bases and J gave up 2 bases; unmatched junction bases: 13. The germline gives CDR1 WNHNN, CDR2 SYGVQD (reference sequence). The CDR3 DNA sequence: TGCGCCAGCAACCTACAGACTAGCGGGGAGGGGGCCTACAATGAGCAGTTCTTC. It yields the protein CASNLQTSGEGAYNEQFF.

This chain joins TRBV7-9 and TRBJ2-2, with 12 nucleotides matching TRBD2. The junction had 4 bases not matched to a gene; V was cut back by 4 bases and J by 4 bases. The germline V gene has CDR1 SEHNR and CDR2 FQNEAQ (reference sequence). The CDR3 spans 16 residues. CDR3 sequence reads: CASSSWTSGATGELFF. Here the CDR3 DNA reads TGTGCCAGCAGCTCCTGGACTAGCGGGGCCACCGGGGAGCTGTTTTTT.

V and J are TRBV7-8 and TRBJ1-5; the match to TRBD1 covers 7 bases. The junction had 10 bases not matched to a gene; V was cut back by 7 bases and J by 1 base. CDR1 and CDR2 (germline): SGHVS, FQNEAQ. This CDR3 region has 16 residues. CDR3 nucleotide sequence: TGTGCCAGCACCGCCAGGAGGGGGCGAAGCAATCAGCCCCAGCATTTT. Protein product: CASTARRGRSNQPQHF.

This clone has just a few counts. The chain has TRBV19 and TRBJ2-2; no reliable D call. This CDR3 contains 15 residues. Trimming stripped 7 bases from V and 0 bases from J, with 12 bases between. Germline V gene lookup returns CDR1 LNHDA and CDR2 SQIVND (reference sequence). The CDR3 DNA reads TGTGCCAGTACCCCGGAGTTCGCGAACACCGGGGAGCTGTTTTTT. This codes for CASTPEFANTGELFF.

CDR3 amino acids: CASSSASQDRGDTQYF. CDR3 coding DNA: TGTGCCAGCAGTTCAGCCTCACAAGACCGGGGGGATACGCAGTATTTT. The genes are TRBV6-5 and TRBJ2-3; TRBD2 is a possible D gene (6 bases). This CDR3 region has 16 residues. V dropped 4 bases and J dropped 6 bases, with 20 bases sitting between them. CDR1 is MNHEY and CDR2 is SVGAGI in the germline V gene.

The chain uses TRBV12-3 or TRBV12-4 and TRBJ2-3; D not resolved. Trimming took 3 bases from V and 6 from J, leaving 4 bases between them. This CDR3 comprises 11 residues. DNA for the CDR3: TGTGCCAGCAGTTTCTCTGATACGCAGTATTTT. Amino acids: CASSFSDTQYF.

The chain joins TRBV7-3 to TRBJ2-1; TRBD2 agrees at 10 bases. Losses at the gene ends were 5 bases for V and 5 bases for J; bases not matched to a gene: 12. The CDR3 is 17 amino acids. Germline values: CDR1 SGHTA, CDR2 FQGTGA. The CDR3 reads CASSPLGGAGGNNEQFF. The DNA for the CDR3 is TGTGCCAGCAGCCCCCTCGGTGGAGCGGGGGGGAACAATGAGCAGTTCTTC. Complete variable domain (other parts from reference TRBV7-3 and TRBJ2-1): GAGVSQTPSNKVTEKGKYVELRCDPISGHTALYWYRQSLGQGPEFLIYFQGTGAADDSGLPNDRFFAVRPEGSVSTLKIQRTERGDSAVYLCASSPLGGAGGNNEQFFGPGTRLTVL.

The V and J genes are TRBV27 and TRBJ2-7; 10 bases are a match to TRBD2. V was clipped by 6 bases and J by 2 bases; unmatched bases: 13. Germline V gene sequence: CDR1 MNHEY, CDR2 SMNVEV (reference sequence). The CDR3 is 17 amino acids. CDR3 bases: TGTGCCAGCAGACTACACTTCGGACTAGCGGATACCTACGAGCAGTACTTC. Translated, it gives CASRLHFGLADTYEQYF.

The chain employs TRBV27 and TRBJ2-7; 8 bases align to TRBD2. Germline V gives CDR1 MNHEY, CDR2 SMNVEV (reference sequence). This CDR3 has 13 amino acids. V dropped 5 bases and J dropped 6; count of bases not matched to a gene: 6. The CDR3 loop reads CASSKSAGGEQYF. CDR3 nucleotide sequence: TGTGCCAGCAGTAAGTCGGCGGGGGGCGAGCAGTACTTC.

The V call is TRBV6-5, the J call TRBJ1-5, with D perhaps TRBD1 (5 bases). V dropped 6 bases and J dropped 5 bases, with 11 bases sitting between them. Per the germline V gene, CDR1 is MNHEY and CDR2 is SVGAGI. CDR3 length equals 13 residues. This CDR3 is CASRSGRDQPQHF. CDR3 sequence (DNA): TGTGCCAGCAGGTCGGGCAGGGATCAGCCCCAGCATTTT.

This clone was detected only once. The gene calls are TRBV7-8 and TRBJ2-5; 9 bases line up with TRBD2. The CDR3 loop spans 15 amino acids. The V segment lost 2 bases and the J segment 3 bases; nucleotides outside the gene matches: 4. CDR1 is SGHVS, CDR2 FQNEAQ, per germline. Here the CDR3 reads CASSLFSGGKETQYF. The CDR3 bases are TGTGCCAGCAGCTTATTTAGCGGGGGAAAAGAGACCCAGTACTTC.

The CDR3 bases are TGTGCCAGCAGCAAACAGGGGCCTGGGGCCAACGTCCTGACTTTC. This encodes CASSKQGPGANVLTF. The chain recombines TRBV6-5 with TRBJ2-6; 7 bases are a match to TRBD1. J gave up 2 bases and V 6 bases, and 4 bases lay outside the gene matches. Germline V gene lookup returns CDR1 MNHEY and CDR2 SVGAGI. This CDR3 has 15 amino acids.

The chain links TRBV12-3 or TRBV12-4 to TRBJ1-2; a weak D match, TRBD1 (6 bases). The CDR3 extends over 13 amino acids. The V and J ends lost 4 bases and 7 bases respectively, with 13 bases between them. CDR3 residues: CASSSNRAGGYTF. Here the CDR3 DNA reads TGTGCCAGCAGTTCAAACAGGGCGGGTGGCTACACCTTC.

This chain joins TRBV4-1 and TRBJ1-2, with TRBD1 identical over 10 bases. The CDR3 length is 16 residues. V lost 2 bases, J lost 4 bases, and 7 bases stayed unmatched. CDR1 and CDR2 from the germline V gene are MGHRA and YSYEKL. The DNA of the CDR3 is TGCGCCAGCAGCCAACCGGGACAGGGGATGGTCTATGGCTACACCTTC. Protein product: CASSQPGQGMVYGYTF.

This chain connects TRBV7-2 to TRBJ2-1; 9 positions match TRBD2. Germline-derived CDR1 and CDR2 are SGHTA and FQGNSA. The J segment lost 9 bases and the V segment lost 5 bases, leaving 11 bases of the junction unmatched. The CDR3 has 15 residues. CDR3 residues: CASSILSGRTGEQFF. The CDR3 nucleotides are TGTGCCAGCAGCATTCTAAGCGGGAGGACAGGTGAGCAGTTCTTC.

The gene calls are TRBV19 and TRBJ1-4, with 10 bases that match TRBD1. Germline lookup yields CDR1 LNHDA and CDR2 SQIVND (reference sequence). This CDR3 is built from 18 residues. V lost 2 bases to trimming and J lost 0 bases; unmatched junction nucleotides: 6. CDR3 bases: TGTGCCAGTAGTATATGGACAGGGGGGGAGGCAACTAATGAAAAACTGTTTTTT. It is translated as CASSIWTGGEATNEKLFF.

This chain links TRBV3-1 (or the pseudogene TRBV3-2) with TRBJ1-2, with 8 bases that match TRBD1. This CDR3 has 12 residues. Per germline, CDR1 LGHDT and CDR2 YNNKEL (reference sequence). V was pared by 6 bases and J by 8 bases, with 5 bases of the junction left unmatched. Here the CDR3 reads CASSQGAEGYTF. For the CDR3, the DNA is TGTGCCAGCAGTCAGGGGGCAGAAGGCTACACCTTC.

This rearrangement joins TRBV2 to TRBJ1-1; no clear D. Looked up from germline, CDR1 is SNHLY and CDR2 is FYNNEI. The CDR3 covers 15 residues. The V gene lost 3 bases and the J gene lost 0 bases, with 11 bases spanning the gap. Here the CDR3 reads CASSDPSRMNTEAFF. The CDR3 DNA is TGTGCCAGCAGTGACCCGAGCAGGATGAACACTGAAGCTTTCTTT.

This clone was seen just once. The gene calls are TRBV7-2 and TRBJ1-3, with D possibly matching TRBD1 (6 bases). The V end was cut by 5 bases, the J end by 4 bases, with 9 bases between. Germline lookup yields CDR1 SGHTA and CDR2 FQGNSA. The CDR3 is made up of 13 amino acids. CDR3 region: CASSTGQGNTIYF. In DNA, the CDR3 is TGTGCCAGCAGCACGGGACAAGGAAACACCATATATTTT.

This chain uses TRBV6-5 with TRBJ2-2; D possibly corresponds to TRBD2 (5 bases). Germline lookup yields CDR1 MNHEY and CDR2 SVGAGI. CDR3 length: 14 amino acids. Trimming stripped 7 bases from V and 6 bases from J, with 15 bases between. For the CDR3, the DNA is TGTGCCAGCAAGGCGGTGGAGGAGTCCGGGGAGCTGTTTTTT. Translating it yields CASKAVEESGELFF.

The V and J genes are TRBV27 and TRBJ2-1; 8 bases fit TRBD1. Germline assignment: CDR1 MNHEY and CDR2 SMNVEV (reference sequence). Trimming cost V 8 bases and J 2 bases; bases outside gene matches: 2. The length of the CDR3 is 13 residues. The CDR3 protein is CASRTGPYNEQFF. CDR3 nucleotide sequence: TGTGCCAGCCGGACAGGGCCCTACAATGAGCAGTTCTTC.

This chain links TRBV27 with TRBJ2-7, with D unclear. Trimming pared 6 bases from V and 6 bases from J, leaving 18 bases between. Germline CDR1 and CDR2: MNHEY and SMNVEV (reference sequence). There are 14 residues in the CDR3. This CDR3 is CASSAVAIGSEQYF. Written as DNA, the CDR3 is TGTGCCAGCAGCGCGGTGGCAATTGGCTCCGAGCAGTACTTC.

V and J are TRBV4-2 and TRBJ1-2, with a weak D call TRBD1 (5 bases). CDR3 size: 16 residues. Trimming shortened V by 1 base and J by 1 base, and 13 bases separated the two germline ends. Germline CDR1 reads LGHNA; CDR2 reads YNFKEQ. The chain's CDR3 is CASSQVMSGGNYGYTF. The CDR3 DNA sequence: TGTGCCAGCAGCCAAGTCATGTCGGGGGGTAACTATGGCTACACCTTC.

V is TRBV27 and J is TRBJ2-5; the D gene is possibly TRBD2 (7 bases). The length of the CDR3 is 15 residues. Germline V gene sequence: CDR1 MNHEY, CDR2 SMNVEV (reference sequence). Between the trimmed V and J ends, which lost 6 bases and 6 bases, there was a span of 20 bases. The CDR3 DNA is TGTGCCAGCAGCTCGGGGACGGGGGGCAGAAAGACCCAGTACTTC. Translated, it gives CASSSGTGGRKTQYF.

The chain uses TRBV11-2 and TRBJ2-2; 10 bases fit TRBD2. Germline CDR1 and CDR2: SGHAT and FQNNGV. The CDR3 is 16 amino acids. Trimming at V came to 4 bases and at J to 1 base, leaving 3 bases not matched to a gene. This CDR3 is CASSSGLAWNTGELFF. Written as DNA, the CDR3 is TGTGCCAGCAGCTCGGGACTAGCGTGGAACACCGGGGAGCTGTTTTTT.

A few counts support this clone. The V gene is TRBV10-2, the J gene TRBJ2-5; TRBD1 might be the D (6 bases). V shed 1 base and J shed 5 bases, with 14 bases lying between them. CDR1 and CDR2 (germline): WSHSY, SAAADI. This CDR3 comprises 15 residues. The CDR3 DNA reads as TGCGCCAGCAGTGAGTGGGACAACTCGGCGGAGACCCAGTACTTC. Protein sequence: CASSEWDNSAETQYF.

Notes on this clone: At one of its ends the junction is not consistent with the germline gene, which may arise from a read error. The chain links TRBV7-7 to TRBJ2-1; TRBD2 aligns across 11 bases. Germline V gives CDR1 SSHAT, CDR2 FNYEAQ (reference sequence). This CDR3 comprises 19 residues. CDR3 in amino acids: CASSLAGGLKKSSYNEQFF. CDR3 sequence (DNA): TGTGCCAGCAGCCTAGCGGGAGGTTTGAAGAAGAGCTCCTACAATGAGCAGTTCTTC. The entire variable domain, with the rest obtained from reference TRBV7-7 and TRBJ2-1, is as follows: GAGVSQSPRYKVTKRGQDVTLRCDPISSHATLYWYQQALGQGPEFLTYFNYEAQPDKSGLPSDRFSAERPEGSISTLTIQRTEQRDSAMYRCASSLAGGLKKSSYNEQFFGPGTRLTVL.

This clone was picked up a small number of times. The chain is built from TRBV24-1 and TRBJ2-5; TRBD2 aligns across 10 bases. The CDR3 is 18 amino acids. CDR1 is KGHDR, CDR2 SFDVKD, per germline. The ends lost 1 base at V and 0 bases at J; junction bases unmatched: 7. The CDR3 loop is CATSDFGSGGPYQETQYF. The CDR3 DNA follows: TGTGCCACCAGTGATTTCGGTAGCGGGGGGCCTTACCAAGAGACCCAGTACTTC.

V usage is TRBV19 and J usage is TRBJ1-2; D is unresolved. V gave up 1 base and J gave up 9 bases, with 12 bases separating them. CDR3 length equals 13 residues. The germline V gene encodes CDR1 LNHDA and CDR2 SQIVND (reference sequence). CDR3 residues: CASSIGPGGSYTF. CDR3 in DNA: TGTGCCAGTAGTATAGGTCCAGGTGGTAGCTACACCTTC.